One and the same sample provided the 13 T cell receptor beta chains below, sequenced in a study of cytomegalovirus exposure and HLA in healthy donors. Primers for the PCR totalled 60 Vbeta and 13 Jbeta. Clones were sequenced by immunoSEQ multiplex PCR, and TCRdb holds only the in-frame ones, with some missing. This table has 130,000 to 150,000 clones, about four fifths appearing once. The sample taken for sequencing was PBMCs. These TCRs come from a woman between 18 and 29 years old in good health and CMV-seropositive.

In its sample, this clone was seen a few times. The identical CDR3 is also encoded by other nucleotide sequences in the sample. The chain employs TRBV9 and TRBJ1-3; D not certain. V dropped 0 bases and J dropped 2 bases, with 6 bases sitting between them. The CDR3 runs 14 residues. The germline gives CDR1 SGDLS, CDR2 YYNGEE. The CDR3 reads CASSVASAGNTIYF. CDR3 nucleotides: TGTGCCAGCAGCGTAGCTTCTGCTGGAAACACCATATATTTT.

The V and J genes are TRBV19 and TRBJ2-6; tentative D call: TRBD1 (6 bases). CDR1 is LNHDA and CDR2 is SQIVND in the germline V gene (reference sequence). Trimming took off 7 bases at V and 2 bases at J, with 9 bases between the two ends. This CDR3 spans 14 amino acids. CDR3 amino acids: CASNRDTGANVLTF. In nucleotides, the CDR3 is TGTGCCAGTAACAGGGACACTGGGGCCAACGTCCTGACTTTC.

A note on this clone: Other DNA variants within this sample encode the same CDR3. The chain joins TRBV10-2 to TRBJ1-1; 7 bases line up with TRBD1. CDR3 length: 13 residues. Germline V gene data show CDR1 as WSHSY and CDR2 as SAAADI. V shed 6 bases, J shed 0 bases, and the junction held 1 base outside the gene matches. The CDR3 loop is CASRGQLNTEAFF. CDR3 DNA: TGCGCCAGCAGGGGACAGCTGAACACTGAAGCTTTCTTT.

There are a few counts of this clone. The V call is TRBV10-3, the J call TRBJ2-1; a weak D match, TRBD2 (6 bases). Germline values: CDR1 ENHRY, CDR2 SYGVKD. The CDR3 consists of 13 residues. The ends were cut back, 5 bases at V and 9 bases at J, with 14 bases in the middle. The CDR3 loop is CAISHWGVVEQFF. CDR3 in DNA: TGTGCCATCAGTCATTGGGGGGTCGTTGAGCAGTTCTTC.

The V and J genes are TRBV15 and TRBJ2-2, with 9 nucleotides matching TRBD1. J was trimmed by 6 bases and V by 7 bases; bases with no gene match: 3. This CDR3 has 13 amino acids. CDR1 LNHNV and CDR2 YYDKDF come from the germline V gene (reference sequence). The CDR3 DNA sequence: TGTGCCACCACGGACAGGGGCGCCGGGGAGCTGTTTTTT. Its translation is CATTDRGAGELFF.

The CDR3 sequence is CASSSDRGRTGELFF. The DNA for the CDR3 is TGTGCCAGCAGCTCCGACAGGGGGCGAACCGGGGAGCTGTTTTTT. V and J are TRBV11-3 and TRBJ2-2; 10 nucleotides agree with TRBD1. Germline V gives CDR1 SGHNT, CDR2 YENEEA. The junction had 4 bases not matched to a gene; V was cut back by 4 bases and J by 5 bases. The CDR3 totals 15 residues.

This clone came up a few times. CDR3 in amino acids: CASSFSGGFEQFF. The CDR3, as DNA: TGTGCCAGCTCATTTAGCGGGGGGTTTGAGCAGTTCTTC. The chain uses TRBV18 and TRBJ2-1; 10 bases map to TRBD2. CDR3 size: 13 residues. V lost 5 bases and J lost 9; bases outside the gene matches: 4. Germline-derived CDR1 and CDR2 are KGHSH and LQKENI.

The chain combines TRBV7-9 with TRBJ2-7; 8 bases fit TRBD1. This CDR3 has 14 residues. CDR1 is SEHNR and CDR2 is FQNEAQ in the germline V gene (reference sequence). The trim removed 3 bases at V and 2 bases at J, leaving 3 bases unmatched. CDR3 sequence: CASSFRDRPYEQYF. The CDR3 region has the DNA TGTGCCAGCAGCTTCCGGGACAGGCCCTACGAGCAGTACTTC.

This clone showed up just a few times. This sequence joins TRBV6-1 and TRBJ2-7; D perhaps matches TRBD1 (5 bases). Germline-derived CDR1 and CDR2 are MNHNS and SASEGT. The CDR3 contains 15 residues. Trimming shortened V by 7 bases and J by 3 bases, and 19 bases separated the two germline ends. CDR3 sequence (DNA): TGTGCCAGCACCCGAAGGGGTTTCACAGGCTACGAGCAGTACTTC. This codes for CASTRRGFTGYEQYF.

The chain is built from TRBV27 and TRBJ1-2; D might be TRBD1 (5 bases). CDR3 length: 13 amino acids. The V gene's germline CDR1 is MNHEY and CDR2 SMNVEV (reference sequence). With 3 bases removed from V and 5 bases from J, the gap between germline ends came to 10 bases. This CDR3 is CASSFAAGYGYTF. The CDR3 DNA follows: TGTGCCAGCAGTTTTGCGGCAGGGTATGGCTACACCTTC.

The chain combines TRBV5-1 with TRBJ1-2; the D gene is possibly TRBD1 (6 bases). This CDR3 spans 15 amino acids. Trimming took off 0 bases at V and 4 bases at J, with 13 bases between the two ends. Per the germline V gene, CDR1 is SGHRS and CDR2 is YFSETQ. The CDR3 reads CASSLEPRDTYGYTF. The CDR3 nucleotides are TGCGCCAGCAGCTTGGAACCGAGGGACACCTATGGCTACACCTTC.

V gene TRBV6-6 combines with J gene TRBJ2-7; TRBD2 aligns across 8 bases. The V and J ends lost 6 bases and 0 bases, in that order; junction bases with no gene match: 4. This CDR3 comprises 14 residues. Germline V gene lookup returns CDR1 MNHNY and CDR2 SVGAGI (reference sequence). The CDR3 spells CASRGGGSSYEQYF. CDR3 nucleotide sequence: TGTGCCAGCAGGGGCGGGGGGAGCTCCTACGAGCAGTACTTC.

The chain links TRBV28 to TRBJ1-6; 7 bases fit TRBD1. The CDR3 sequence is 16 residues long. The germline CDR1 and CDR2 sequences are MDHEN and SYDVKM. V was pared by 6 bases and J by 6 bases, with 11 bases of the junction left unmatched. For the CDR3, the DNA is TGTGCCAGCAGCTATGGAGTCGGACAGGTTAATTCACCCCTCCACTTT. This translates into CASSYGVGQVNSPLHF.